The 17 T cell receptor beta chains in this list originate from one sample, sequenced in a study of blood T cell repertoires in COVID-19. This table comes from immunoSEQ multiplex PCR, and its TCRdb copy is limited to in-frame clones, with some not included. The profile shows about 64,000 clones, 88% of them singletons. Sequenced: PBMCs or T cells enriched from blood (not recorded which). The receptor set was obtained from a woman aged 40 to 49 who had recovered from COVID-19.

V is TRBV27 and J is TRBJ1-1; D ambiguous. The V end lost 0 bases, the J end lost 10 bases, and 12 bases lay between the germline ends. There are 13 residues in the CDR3. CDR1 MNHEY and CDR2 SMNVEV come from the germline V gene (reference sequence). CDR3 sequence: CASSLSSGLRAFF. CDR3 nucleotide sequence: TGTGCCAGCAGTTTATCGTCGGGGTTAAGAGCTTTCTTT.

This chain uses TRBV5-1 with TRBJ1-1; TRBD1 matches at 10 bases. The CDR3 contains 13 residues. Germline V gene data show CDR1 as SGHRS and CDR2 as YFSETQ. Germline trimming cut 0 bases from V and 11 bases from J; bases unmatched to any gene: 4. CDR3 loop: CASSLGQGAMAFF. The CDR3 DNA follows: TGCGCCAGCAGCTTGGGACAGGGGGCGATGGCTTTCTTT.

This chain uses TRBV3-1 (or the pseudogene TRBV3-2) with TRBJ2-1; TRBD2 aligns across 13 bases. The CDR3 has 17 amino acids. Trimming took 1 base from V and 5 from J; bases not matched to a gene: 5. Germline CDR1 and CDR2: LGHDT and YNNKEL (reference sequence). The CDR3, as DNA: TGTGCCAGCAGCCAAGCTTGGACTAGCGGGGGAAACAATGAGCAGTTCTTC. It yields the protein CASSQAWTSGGNNEQFF.

The chain employs TRBV6-5 and TRBJ1-4; the D gene is possibly TRBD1 (5 bases). With 5 bases removed from V and 7 bases from J, the gap between germline ends came to 14 bases. Looked up from germline, CDR1 is MNHEY and CDR2 is SVGAGI. The CDR3 is made up of 14 amino acids. The CDR3: CASSHAGEPEKLFF. The CDR3 DNA follows: TGTGCCAGCAGTCACGCGGGGGAACCTGAAAAACTGTTTTTT.

This clone appeared once. CDR3 protein: CATSDFAGGSDEQFF. The DNA for the CDR3 is TGTGCCACCAGTGATTTTGCGGGGGGCTCAGATGAGCAGTTCTTC. The V gene is TRBV24-1, the J gene TRBJ2-1, with TRBD2 matching over 8 bases. The CDR3 is made up of 15 amino acids. Per germline, CDR1 KGHDR and CDR2 SFDVKD. V lost 1 base, J lost 8 bases, and 6 bases stayed unmatched.

V and J are TRBV5-1 and TRBJ2-5; 13 nucleotides match TRBD2. V was clipped by 5 bases and J by 5 bases; unmatched bases: 3. Per the germline V gene, CDR1 is SGHRS and CDR2 is YFSETQ. This CDR3 region has 14 residues. In DNA, the CDR3 is TGCGCCAGCAGTCCGGGACTAGCGGGGGAGACCCAGTACTTC. Translated: CASSPGLAGETQYF.

This rearrangement joins TRBV5-1 to TRBJ2-2, with TRBD2 matching 8 bases. V shed 0 bases and J 9 bases; nucleotides not matched to a gene: 16. The CDR3 extends over 18 amino acids. The germline CDR1 and CDR2 sequences are SGHRS and YFSETQ. Here the CDR3 DNA reads TGCGCCAGCAGCTTGGCCGTAGCGGGGAGCCTATCGGGAAGGGAGCTGTTTTTT. This translates into CASSLAVAGSLSGRELFF. Variable domain in full (rest from reference TRBV5-1 and TRBJ2-2): KAGVTQTPRYLIKTRGQQVTLSCSPISGHRSVSWYQQTPGQGLQFLFEYFSETQRNKGNFPGRFSGRQFSNSRSEMNVSTLELGDSALYLCASSLAVAGSLSGRELFFGEGSRLTVL.

There are a few counts of this clone. The chain joins TRBV5-4 to TRBJ1-6; tentative D call: TRBD1 (5 bases). V shed 0 bases and J shed 6 bases, with 13 bases lying between them. Germline CDR1 SGHNT, CDR2 YYREEE (reference sequence). The CDR3 loop spans 16 amino acids. CDR3 DNA sequence: TGTGCCAGCAGCTTGGCGGGGGAAAAGAGTAATTCACCCCTCCACTTT. This gives the protein CASSLAGEKSNSPLHF.

V and J are TRBV18 and TRBJ2-3, with 8 bases lining up with TRBD2. The germline V gene encodes CDR1 KGHSH and CDR2 LQKENI. CDR3 length: 19 amino acids. V dropped 3 bases and J dropped 1; count of bases not matched to a gene: 15. The CDR3 reads CASSPGLVLGGPGTDTQYF. The CDR3 DNA reads as TGTGCCAGCTCACCGGGACTAGTGTTAGGAGGGCCTGGCACAGATACGCAGTATTTT.

This CDR3 is CASSPREGAEYGYTF. The CDR3 nucleotides read TGTGCCAGCAGCCCGCGCGAGGGAGCCGAGTATGGCTACACCTTC. This sequence joins TRBV9 and TRBJ1-2, with D unresolved. This CDR3 is 15 amino acids long. The V and J ends lost 4 bases and 5 bases respectively, with 18 bases between them. The V gene's germline CDR1 is SGDLS and CDR2 YYNGEE.

This chain uses TRBV27 with TRBJ2-1; TRBD2 agrees at 7 bases. From germline, CDR1 is MNHEY and CDR2 SMNVEV (reference sequence). The CDR3 totals 17 residues. V lost 5 bases and J lost 3; bases outside the gene matches: 13. CDR3 nucleotides: TGTGCCAGCAGTGTACGGACTAGTGGGATTGTCTACAATGAGCAGTTCTTC. Protein sequence: CASSVRTSGIVYNEQFF.

This clone was picked up one time. This chain connects TRBV10-1 to TRBJ2-1; 10 bases align to TRBD2. V was clipped by 9 bases and J by 5 bases; unmatched bases: 7. Germline lookup yields CDR1 WNHNN and CDR2 SYGVQD (reference sequence). The CDR3 totals 14 residues. The CDR3 spells CARTGTSVDNEQFF. The CDR3 bases are TGCGCCAGAACCGGGACTAGCGTAGACAATGAGCAGTTCTTC.

The gene calls are TRBV3-1 (or the pseudogene TRBV3-2) and TRBJ2-1, with 11 bases aligning to TRBD2. With V trimmed by 0 bases and J by 4 bases, 8 bases remained unmatched. The CDR3 runs 18 residues. Per the germline V gene, CDR1 is LGHDT and CDR2 is YNNKEL (reference sequence). CDR3 region: CASSQEFSSGGLYNEQFF. In DNA form, the CDR3 reads TGTGCCAGCAGCCAAGAATTTTCTAGCGGGGGGCTATACAATGAGCAGTTCTTC.

This chain joins TRBV7-9 and TRBJ2-1, with TRBD1 identical over 7 bases. The CDR3 is 16 amino acids. V dropped 5 bases and J dropped 3; count of bases not matched to a gene: 10. Germline loops: CDR1 SEHNR, CDR2 FQNEAQ (reference sequence). The CDR3 sequence: CASSPGGTLSYNEQFF. CDR3 in DNA: TGTGCCAGCAGCCCAGGGGGTACCCTGAGCTACAATGAGCAGTTCTTC.

V gene TRBV9 combines with J gene TRBJ2-7, with TRBD1 matching over 10 bases. Per the germline V gene, CDR1 is SGDLS and CDR2 is YYNGEE. There are 16 residues in the CDR3. Unmatched junction bases numbered 16, after V lost 7 bases and J lost 6 bases. The CDR3 here is CASAISGTGVLAEQYF. In DNA, the CDR3 is TGTGCCAGCGCAATCTCCGGGACAGGGGTTCTTGCCGAGCAGTACTTC.

The chain carries TRBV19 and TRBJ2-5; 8 nucleotides match TRBD1. Germline values: CDR1 LNHDA, CDR2 SQIVND (reference sequence). Trimming at V came to 7 bases and at J to 5 bases, leaving 12 bases not matched to a gene. The CDR3 contains 15 residues. CDR3 amino acids: CASTRTGLYTETQYF. For the CDR3, the DNA is TGTGCCAGTACCCGGACAGGGTTGTACACGGAGACCCAGTACTTC. The full variable domain, in which reference TRBV19 and TRBJ2-5 provide the parts outside the CDR3, is DGGITQSPKYLFRKEGQNVTLSCEQNLNHDAMYWYRQDPGQGLRLIYYSQIVNDFQKGDIAEGYSVSREKKESFPLTVTSAQKNPTAFYLCASTRTGLYTETQYFGPGTRLLVL.

The V gene is TRBV19, the J gene TRBJ2-5; D is unresolved. The germline V gene has CDR1 LNHDA and CDR2 SQIVND (reference sequence). V was trimmed by 3 bases and J by 0 bases, leaving 5 bases between them. CDR3 size: 13 residues. DNA for the CDR3: TGTGCCAGTAGTATTCGGTACCAAGAGACCCAGTACTTC. Protein: CASSIRYQETQYF. The variable domain in full, completed from reference TRBV19 and TRBJ2-5, reads DGGITQSPKYLFRKEGQNVTLSCEQNLNHDAMYWYRQDPGQGLRLIYYSQIVNDFQKGDIAEGYSVSREKKESFPLTVTSAQKNPTAFYLCASSIRYQETQYFGPGTRLLVL.